The T cell receptor (beta chain) under discussion was sequenced for a study of patients and donors after allogeneic stem cell transplantation. The CDR3 extends over 16 amino acids. Germline lookup yields CDR1 LNHDA and CDR2 SQIVND (reference sequence). V was clipped by 3 bases and J by 4 bases, with 16 bases between them. MiXCR, run by TCRdb on the RT-PCR reads, gives a single entry per CDR3 protein. The sample holds about 410,000 distinct CDR3 sequences; 16% are singletons and the top ten take roughly 7.2%. This receptor was identified in a human donor who was either an allogeneic HSCT recipient or a stem cell or donor lymphocyte infusion donor (not recorded which). It is not recorded whose cells these are; they may come from a transplant donor. The chain is built from TRBV19 and TRBJ2-1, with D maybe TRBD2 (5 bases). Sequenced material: blood, either unsorted or a sorted T cell fraction (not recorded which). The CDR3 nucleotides are TGTGCCAGTAGTATGTCCCTTACTAGGCATTACAATGAGCAGTTCTTC. This encodes CASSMSLTRHYNEQFF.